These T cell receptor beta chains were read from a single sample in a study of blood T cell repertoires in COVID-19. Clones were sequenced by immunoSEQ multiplex PCR, and TCRdb holds only the in-frame ones, with some missing. The sample consists of over 50,000 clones, around 80% of them appearing once. Sequences were obtained from peripheral blood. These receptors originate from an older man with acute or convalescent COVID-19. Each CDR3 is given with its conserved first and last residue. The D gene is left open where the match is weak. Size tells how often a clone was seen (once, few, many) or the class of an expanded clone, and some rows leave it out.

>-|TRBV6-4|few|TRBJ1-4|12
TGTGCCAGCAATGGGGGCCGAGAAAAACTGTTTTTT
CASNGGREKLFF
>-|TRBV7-2|many|TRBJ1-6|15
TGTGCCAGCAGCGCAAGGTGGGGGGGGTCTTCACCCCTCCACTTT
CASSARWGGSSPLHF
>TRBD1|TRBV6-6|-|TRBJ1-3|15
TGTGCCAGCAGCTCGACAGGGAGCTCTGGAAACACCATATATTTT
CASSSTGSSGNTIYF
>-|TRBV7-9|-|TRBJ1-4|16
TGTGCCAGCAGCTTATCCTGGACAGCCGGGGATGAAAAACTGTTTTTT
CASSLSWTAGDEKLFF
>-|TRBV7-2|-|TRBJ1-1|15
TGTGCCAGCAGCTTAGTTGGAGGGTCCAGCACTGAAGCTTTCTTT
CASSLVGGSSTEAFF
>TRBD1|TRBV28|-|TRBJ1-5|14
TGTGCCAGCAGAGGGACAGGGGATAATCAGCCCCAGCATTTT
CASRGTGDNQPQHF
>TRBD2|TRBV11-3|-|TRBJ2-1|18
TGTGCCAGCAGCTTATCTCCCCTAGTGGGACTAGCGGTCAATGAGCAGTTCTTC
CASSLSPLVGLAVNEQFF
>TRBD1|TRBV6-5|-|TRBJ2-3|13
TGTGCCAGCAGTCTAAGACAGGGCAGAGCGCAGTATTTT
CASSLRQGRAQYF
>-|TRBV28|many|TRBJ2-2|13
TGTGCCAGCAGGCAGGGGGGCGTCGGGGAGCTGTTTTTT
CASRQGGVGELFF
>TRBD2|TRBV9|-|TRBJ2-1|16
TGTGCCAGCAGCCCGACCACTAGCGGGATAGCCTATGAGCAGTTCTTC
CASSPTTSGIAYEQFF
>-|TRBV2|-|TRBJ2-1|15
TGTGCCAGCAGTCTCACCAGAGGAGCGGGCAATGAGCAGTTCTTC
CASSLTRGAGNEQFF
>TRBD2|TRBV7-2|-|TRBJ2-1|15
TGTGCCAGCAGCAATCTAGCGGGGGGCTACAATGAGCAGTTCTTC
CASSNLAGGYNEQFF
>-|TRBV6-5|few|TRBJ1-1|14
TGTGCCAGCAGCCTGACAAGTAGTAACACTGAAGCTTTCTTT
CASSLTSSNTEAFF
>-|TRBV2|-|TRBJ1-5|14
TGTGCCAGCAGTGTGAGTTATAGCAATCAGCCCCAGCATTTT
CASSVSYSNQPQHF
>TRBD1|TRBV7-2|-|TRBJ1-1|13
TGTGCCAGCCGGACAGGTACGAACACTGAAGCTTTCTTT
CASRTGTNTEAFF
>-|TRBV2|-|TRBJ1-5|14
TGTGCCAGCAGTGTTTATGTAAGCAATCAGCCCCAGCATTTT
CASSVYVSNQPQHF
>TRBD2|TRBV24-1|few|TRBJ2-1|15
TGTGCCACCAGTGATCACCGGTTACTAGCGAATGAGCAGTTCTTC
CATSDHRLLANEQFF
>TRBD2|TRBV11-3|-|TRBJ2-1|17
TGTGCCAGCAGCCCCCGGAGTAGCGGGGGGCAGTACAATGAGCAGTTCTTC
CASSPRSSGGQYNEQFF
>-|TRBV7-8|once|TRBJ2-1|11
TGTGCCAGGAGGACAGACAATGAGCAGTTCTTC
CARRTDNEQFF
>TRBD2|TRBV30|-|TRBJ2-1|14
TGTGCCTGGAGTTTCGCGGGGGGACGGAATGAGCAGTTCTTC
CAWSFAGGRNEQFF
>TRBD2|TRBV7-2|-|TRBJ2-7|15
TGTGCCAGCAGCTTAGGCCCAGCGGGAGTCTCCGAGCAGTACTTC
CASSLGPAGVSEQYF
>TRBD2|TRBV11-1|once|TRBJ2-5|12
TGTGCCAGCCGGGGGGTCCAAGAGACCCAGTACTTC
CASRGVQETQYF
>-|TRBV6-5|once|TRBJ2-5|15
TGTGCCAGCGGGAGTCCAGGCCTTTCTCAAGAGACCCAGTACTTC
CASGSPGLSQETQYF
>-|TRBV6-5|-|TRBJ1-6|14
TGTGCCACCGAGACAGCCCACGGAAATTCACCCCTCCACTTT
CATETAHGNSPLHF
>TRBD2|TRBV18|-|TRBJ2-1|16
TGTGCCAGCTCACCCGGGACTAGCGGGAGAATGAATGAGCAGTTCTTC
CASSPGTSGRMNEQFF
>-|TRBV9|few|TRBJ1-2|15
TGTGCCAGCAGCGCAGTCAGGGAAGGGGGCTATGGCTACACCTTC
CASSAVREGGYGYTF
>-|TRBV19|-|TRBJ2-3|15
TGTGCCAGTAGTACTGGAGGGGCGGGAAGGGATACGCAGTATTTT
CASSTGGAGRDTQYF
>-|TRBV2|many|TRBJ1-2|15
TGTGCCAGCAGTCAACTTACAGGTGGCCCTTATGGCTACACCTTC
CASSQLTGGPYGYTF
>-|TRBV11-1|-|TRBJ2-6|15
TGTGCCAGCAGCCGGGGAAAGGGAAGCGCTAACGTCCTGACTTTC
CASSRGKGSANVLTF
>-|TRBV12-3/TRBV12-4|-|TRBJ1-3|11
TGTGCCTGGGGACAAGGGACCGCCATATATTTT
CAWGQGTAIYF
>-|TRBV5-1|few|TRBJ2-1|15
TGCGCCAGCTATCCCGCCGATAGCGTATACAATGAGCAGTTCTTC
CASYPADSVYNEQFF
>-|TRBV6-5|-|TRBJ1-5|15
TGTGCCAGCAGACCCCCCGGTTCGAGCAATCAGCCCCAGCATTTT
CASRPPGSSNQPQHF
>-|TRBV6-1|-|TRBJ1-2|12
TGTGCCAGCAGTGAAGCGCGGGCCCGGGGCACCTTC
CASSEARARGTF
>-|TRBV7-9|-|TRBJ1-2|14
TGTGCCAGCAGCTTCTCCGCAGGTACCTATGGCTACACCTTC
CASSFSAGTYGYTF
>-|TRBV13|-|TRBJ2-1|17
TGTGCCAGCAGCTTAGGCGAGGGCCCTGAGGTCGGCAATGAGCAGTTCTTC
CASSLGEGPEVGNEQFF
>TRBD2|TRBV5-1|-|TRBJ2-5|15
TGCGCCAGCAGCTGGGGTAGCGGGGGCCAAGAGACCCAGTACTTC
CASSWGSGGQETQYF
>TRBD1|TRBV3-1/TRBV3-2|-|TRBJ1-1|13
TGTGCCAGCAGACCACAGGGGACACCTGAAGCTTTCTTT
CASRPQGTPEAFF